The source of this T cell receptor (beta chain) is a study of CD8+CD57+ T cells in acquired aplastic anemia. The wider study: DNA from sorted CD4+ and CD8+ cells averaged approximately 3.2 ug.

Sequencing involved patients with CD8+CD57+ cell expansion previously shown by flow cytometry. This clonotype has a count of ten or more. Its antigen is still unknown. Germline trimming cut 6 bases from V and 2 bases from J; bases unmatched to any gene: 8. Per germline, CDR1 KGHSH and CDR2 LQKENI. CDR3 length equals 16 residues. General study findings and limits: The same twenty-nine CD8+ CDR3 sequences occurred in patients and in controls. CD8+ Simpson's diversity showed no significant patient-control difference.

Genomic DNA was employed as the template in profiling TCR beta VDJ and CDR3. TCRdb reprocessed the reads with MiXCR, giving one entry per CDR3 protein. The sample comprises hundreds of thousands of distinct CDR3 sequences, 56% of which are singletons, and around 1.3% rests with the top ten. This chain joins TRBV18 and TRBJ2-5; 11 bases match TRBD2. Sequenced input: sorted CD4+, CD8+, or CD8+CD57+ T cells (not recorded which) from PBMCs. The sequence was collected from a human donor with aplastic anemia. CDR3 residues: CASSRGLAGAQETQYF. Here the CDR3 DNA reads TGTGCCAGCTCGCGTGGACTAGCGGGCGCGCAAGAGACCCAGTACTTC.